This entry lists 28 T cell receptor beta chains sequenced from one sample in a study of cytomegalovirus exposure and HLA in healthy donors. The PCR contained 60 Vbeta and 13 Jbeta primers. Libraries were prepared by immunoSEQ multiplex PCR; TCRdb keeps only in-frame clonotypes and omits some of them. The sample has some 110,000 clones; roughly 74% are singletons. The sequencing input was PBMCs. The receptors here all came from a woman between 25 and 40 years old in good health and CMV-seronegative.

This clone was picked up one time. CDR3 DNA sequence: TGTGCCAGCAGTCTTCTCTATGGCTACACCTTC. Protein product: CASSLLYGYTF. The chain uses TRBV28 and TRBJ1-2; D call uncertain. This CDR3 spans 11 amino acids. CDR1 and CDR2 from the germline V gene are MDHEN and SYDVKM. V was trimmed by 5 bases and J by 4 bases, leaving 5 bases between them.

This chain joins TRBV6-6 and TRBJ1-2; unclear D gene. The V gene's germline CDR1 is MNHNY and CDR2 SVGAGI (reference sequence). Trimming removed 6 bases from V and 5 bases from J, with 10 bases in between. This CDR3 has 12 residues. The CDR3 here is CASRTGSYGYTF. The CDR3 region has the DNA TGTGCCAGCAGAACCGGGTCGTATGGCTACACCTTC.

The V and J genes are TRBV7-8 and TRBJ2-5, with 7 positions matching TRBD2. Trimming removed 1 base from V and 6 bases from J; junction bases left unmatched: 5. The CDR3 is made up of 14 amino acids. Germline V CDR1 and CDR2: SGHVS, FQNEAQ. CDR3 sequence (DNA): TGTGCCAGCAGCTTAGGAGGCGGGAGAAAGACCCAGTACTTC. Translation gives CASSLGGGRKTQYF.

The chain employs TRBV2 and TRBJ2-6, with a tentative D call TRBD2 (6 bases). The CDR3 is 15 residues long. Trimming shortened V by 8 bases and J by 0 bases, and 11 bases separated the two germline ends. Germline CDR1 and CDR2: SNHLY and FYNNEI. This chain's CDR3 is CASGGLSSGANVLTF. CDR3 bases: TGTGCCAGCGGGGGGTTGAGCTCTGGGGCCAACGTCCTGACTTTC.

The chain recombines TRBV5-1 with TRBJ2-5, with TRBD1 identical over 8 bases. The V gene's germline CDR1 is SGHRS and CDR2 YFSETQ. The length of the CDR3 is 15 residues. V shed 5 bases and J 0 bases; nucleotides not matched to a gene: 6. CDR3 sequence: CASRRTGWYQETQYF. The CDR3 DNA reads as TGCGCCAGCAGGCGGACAGGGTGGTACCAAGAGACCCAGTACTTC. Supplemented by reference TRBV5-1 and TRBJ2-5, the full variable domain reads KAGVTQTPRYLIKTRGQQVTLSCSPISGHRSVSWYQQTPGQGLQFLFEYFSETQRNKGNFPGRFSGRQFSNSRSEMNVSTLELGDSALYLCASRRTGWYQETQYFGPGTRLLVL.

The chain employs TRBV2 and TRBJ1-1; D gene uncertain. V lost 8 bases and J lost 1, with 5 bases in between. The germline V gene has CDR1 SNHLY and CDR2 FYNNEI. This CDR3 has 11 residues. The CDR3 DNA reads TGTGCCAGCGAGGGGAACACTGAAGCTTTCTTT. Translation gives CASEGNTEAFF.

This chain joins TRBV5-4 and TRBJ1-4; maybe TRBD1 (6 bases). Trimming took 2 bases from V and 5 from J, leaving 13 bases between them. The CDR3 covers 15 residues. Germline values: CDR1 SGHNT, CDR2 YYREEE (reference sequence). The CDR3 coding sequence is TGTGCCAGCAGCTTTGGTGGGGGCGCAAATGAAAAACTGTTTTTT. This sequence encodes CASSFGGGANEKLFF.

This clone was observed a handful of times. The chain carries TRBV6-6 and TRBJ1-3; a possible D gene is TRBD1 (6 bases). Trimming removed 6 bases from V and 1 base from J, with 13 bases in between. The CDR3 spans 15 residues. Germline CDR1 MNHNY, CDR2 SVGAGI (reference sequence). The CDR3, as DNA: TGTGCCAGCAGGTCTTCTCAGGGGTCTGGAAACACCATATATTTT. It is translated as CASRSSQGSGNTIYF.

CDR3 nucleotides: TGTGCCAGTAGTCAGGGTATGAACACTGAAGCTTTCTTT. Its translation: CASSQGMNTEAFF. This chain joins TRBV19 and TRBJ1-1, with D perhaps matching TRBD1 (5 bases). CDR3 length equals 13 residues. Germline V CDR1 and CDR2: LNHDA, SQIVND (reference sequence). Deletions cut 5 bases from V and 0 bases from J, with 7 bases between.

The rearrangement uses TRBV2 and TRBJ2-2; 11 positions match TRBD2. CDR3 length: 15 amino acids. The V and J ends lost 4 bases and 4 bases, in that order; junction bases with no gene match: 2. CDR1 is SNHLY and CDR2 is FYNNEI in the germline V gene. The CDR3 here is CASSVGLAGTGELFF. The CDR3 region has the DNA TGTGCCAGCAGTGTAGGACTAGCGGGCACCGGGGAGCTGTTTTTT.

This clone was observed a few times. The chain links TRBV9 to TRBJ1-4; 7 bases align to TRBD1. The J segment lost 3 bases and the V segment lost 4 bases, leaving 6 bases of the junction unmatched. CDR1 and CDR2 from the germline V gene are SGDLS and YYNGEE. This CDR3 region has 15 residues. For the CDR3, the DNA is TGTGCCAGCAGCCCGAGACAGGGACCTAATGAAAAACTGTTTTTT. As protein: CASSPRQGPNEKLFF. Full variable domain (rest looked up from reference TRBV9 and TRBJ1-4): DSGVTQTPKHLITATGQRVTLRCSPRSGDLSVYWYQQSLDQGLQFLIQYYNGEERAKGNILERFSAQQFPDLHSELNLSSLELGDSALYFCASSPRQGPNEKLFFGSGTQLSVL.

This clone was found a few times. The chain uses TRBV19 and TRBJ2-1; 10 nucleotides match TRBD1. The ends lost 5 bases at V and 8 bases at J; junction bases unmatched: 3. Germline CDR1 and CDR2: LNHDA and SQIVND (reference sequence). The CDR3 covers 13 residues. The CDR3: CASSVGTGDEQFF. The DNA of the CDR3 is TGTGCCAGTAGTGTTGGGACAGGGGATGAGCAGTTCTTC.

The CDR3 sequence: CASSQEATGLRGYTF. In nucleotides, the CDR3 is TGTGCCAGCAGCCAAGAGGCGACAGGGCTGAGAGGCTACACCTTC. The chain employs TRBV4-2 and TRBJ1-2; 7 bases are a match to TRBD1. The germline CDR1 and CDR2 sequences are LGHNA and YNFKEQ. This CDR3 comprises 15 residues. J lost 8 bases, V lost 0 bases, and 9 bases had no gene match.

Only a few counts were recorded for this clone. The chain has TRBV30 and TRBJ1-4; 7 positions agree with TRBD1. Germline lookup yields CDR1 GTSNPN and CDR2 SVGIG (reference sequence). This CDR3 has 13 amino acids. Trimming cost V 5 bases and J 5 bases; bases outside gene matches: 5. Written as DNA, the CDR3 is TGTGCCTGGGCGGAACAGGGGAATGAAAAACTGTTTTTT. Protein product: CAWAEQGNEKLFF. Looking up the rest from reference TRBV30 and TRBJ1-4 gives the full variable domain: SQTIHQWPATLVQPVGSPLSLECTVEGTSNPNLYWYRQAAGRGLQLLFYSVGIGQISSEVPQNLSASRPQDRQFILSSKKLLLSDSGFYLCAWAEQGNEKLFFGSGTQLSVL.

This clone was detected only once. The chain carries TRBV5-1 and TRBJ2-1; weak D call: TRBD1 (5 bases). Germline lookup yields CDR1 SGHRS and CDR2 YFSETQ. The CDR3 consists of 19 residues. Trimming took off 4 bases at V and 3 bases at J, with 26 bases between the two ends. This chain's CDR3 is CASSPEQATQMIFYNEQFF. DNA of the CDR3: TGCGCCAGCAGCCCCGAACAGGCGACCCAAATGATCTTCTACAATGAGCAGTTCTTC.

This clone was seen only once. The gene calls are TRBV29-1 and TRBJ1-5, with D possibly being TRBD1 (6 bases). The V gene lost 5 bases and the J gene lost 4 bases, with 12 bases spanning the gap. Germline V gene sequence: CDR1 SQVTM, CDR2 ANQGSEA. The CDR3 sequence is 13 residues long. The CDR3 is CSVQNRANQPQHF. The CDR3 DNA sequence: TGCAGCGTTCAGAACAGGGCGAATCAGCCCCAGCATTTT.

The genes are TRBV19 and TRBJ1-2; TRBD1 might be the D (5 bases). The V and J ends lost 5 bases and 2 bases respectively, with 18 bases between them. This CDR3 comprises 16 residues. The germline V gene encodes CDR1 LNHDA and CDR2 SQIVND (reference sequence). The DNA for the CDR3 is TGTGCCAGTAGTCCGACTTCTGCGGAGGGGAACTATGGCTACACCTTC. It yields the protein CASSPTSAEGNYGYTF.

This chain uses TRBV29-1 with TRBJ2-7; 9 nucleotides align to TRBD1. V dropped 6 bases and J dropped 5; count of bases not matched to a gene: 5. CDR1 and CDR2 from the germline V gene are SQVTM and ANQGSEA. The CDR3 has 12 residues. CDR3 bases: TGCAGCGTAGTTACAGGGGGCAACGAGCAGTACTTC. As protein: CSVVTGGNEQYF.

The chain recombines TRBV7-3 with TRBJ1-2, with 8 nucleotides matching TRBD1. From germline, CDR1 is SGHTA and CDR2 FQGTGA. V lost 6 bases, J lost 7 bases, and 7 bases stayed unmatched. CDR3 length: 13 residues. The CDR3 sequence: CASRQRTGTGYTF. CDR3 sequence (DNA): TGTGCCAGCAGGCAGAGGACAGGGACTGGCTACACCTTC.

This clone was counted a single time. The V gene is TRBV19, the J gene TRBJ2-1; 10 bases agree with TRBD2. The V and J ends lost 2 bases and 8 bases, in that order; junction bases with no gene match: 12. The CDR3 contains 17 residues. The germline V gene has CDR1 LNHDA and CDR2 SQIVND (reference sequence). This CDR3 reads CASSIPSKRGGLDEQFF. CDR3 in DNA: TGTGCCAGTAGTATACCGTCAAAGCGGGGGGGCCTCGATGAGCAGTTCTTC.

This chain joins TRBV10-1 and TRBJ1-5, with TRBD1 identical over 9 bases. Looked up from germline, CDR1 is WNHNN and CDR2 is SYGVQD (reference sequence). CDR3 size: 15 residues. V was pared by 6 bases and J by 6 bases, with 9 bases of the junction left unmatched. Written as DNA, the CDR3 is TGCGCCAGCAGAGCCGGGACAGGGTCTTCTCAGCCCCAGCATTTT. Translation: CASRAGTGSSQPQHF.

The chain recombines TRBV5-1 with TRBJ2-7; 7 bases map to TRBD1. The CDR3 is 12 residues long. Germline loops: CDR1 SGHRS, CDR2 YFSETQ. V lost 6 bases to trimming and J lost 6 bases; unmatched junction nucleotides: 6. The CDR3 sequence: CASKGQPLEQYF. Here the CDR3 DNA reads TGCGCCAGCAAGGGACAGCCTCTCGAGCAGTACTTC.

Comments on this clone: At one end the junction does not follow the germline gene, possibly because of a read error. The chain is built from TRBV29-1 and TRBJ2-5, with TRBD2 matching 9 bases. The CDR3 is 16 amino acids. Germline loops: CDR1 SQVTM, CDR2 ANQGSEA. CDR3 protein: CSVDPRASGAQEAQYF. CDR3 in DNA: TGCAGCGTTGACCCTAGGGCTAGCGGGGCCCAAGAGGCCCAGTACTTC.

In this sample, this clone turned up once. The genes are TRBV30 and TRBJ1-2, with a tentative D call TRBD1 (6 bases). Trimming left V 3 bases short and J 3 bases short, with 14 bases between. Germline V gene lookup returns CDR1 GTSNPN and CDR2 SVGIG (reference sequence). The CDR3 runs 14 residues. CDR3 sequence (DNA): TGTGCCTGGAGGGGGGCCCGATTAGACTATGGCTACACCTTC. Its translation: CAWRGARLDYGYTF.

CDR3 region: CSVGRGNEQFF. The CDR3 DNA reads as TGCAGCGTTGGGCGGGGGAATGAGCAGTTCTTC. This chain links TRBV29-1 with TRBJ2-1; the match to TRBD2 covers 7 bases. The junction had 1 base not matched to a gene; V was cut back by 4 bases and J by 7 bases. In germline, CDR1 is SQVTM, CDR2 ANQGSEA. The CDR3 is made up of 11 amino acids.

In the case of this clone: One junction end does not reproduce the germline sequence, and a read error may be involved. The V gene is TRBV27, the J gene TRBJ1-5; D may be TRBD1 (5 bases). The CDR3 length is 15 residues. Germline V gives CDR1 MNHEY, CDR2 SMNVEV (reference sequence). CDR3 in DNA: TGTGCCAGCAGTCCAGGACATTATAGCAATCAGCCCCAGAATTTT. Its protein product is CASSPGHYSNQPQNF.

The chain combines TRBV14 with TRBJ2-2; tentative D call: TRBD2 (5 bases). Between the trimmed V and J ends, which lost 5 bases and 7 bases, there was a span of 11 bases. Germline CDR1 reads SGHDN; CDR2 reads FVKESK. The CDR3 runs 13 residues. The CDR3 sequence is CASSSTRIGELFF. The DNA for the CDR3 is TGTGCCAGCAGCTCCACTAGGATCGGGGAGCTGTTTTTT.

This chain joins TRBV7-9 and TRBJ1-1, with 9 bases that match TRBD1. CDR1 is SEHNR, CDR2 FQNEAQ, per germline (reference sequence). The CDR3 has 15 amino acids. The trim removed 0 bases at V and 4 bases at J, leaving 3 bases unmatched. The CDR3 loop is CASSLARQGGTEAFF. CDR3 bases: TGTGCCAGCAGCTTAGCCCGACAGGGGGGCACTGAAGCTTTCTTT. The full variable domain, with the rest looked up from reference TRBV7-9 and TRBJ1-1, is DTGVSQNPRHKITKRGQNVTFRCDPISEHNRLYWYRQTLGQGPEFLTYFQNEAQLEKSRLLSDRFSAERPKGSFSTLEIQRTEQGDSAMYLCASSLARQGGTEAFFGQGTRLTVV.